Below are 24 T cell receptor beta chains sequenced from a single sample in a study of blood T cell repertoires in COVID-19. The method was immunoSEQ multiplex PCR; TCRdb's version includes in-frame clones alone and lacks a portion of them. The table shows about 230,000 clones, with 84% occurring only once. The sequenced sample consisted of peripheral blood. The receptors originated from a woman aged 40 to 50 who had recovered from COVID-19.

The rearrangement uses TRBV7-8 and TRBJ2-1, with a tentative D call TRBD2 (6 bases). This CDR3 has 16 amino acids. Germline V gives CDR1 SGHVS, CDR2 FQNEAQ. V shed 7 bases and J shed 1 base, with 17 bases lying between them. CDR3 in amino acids: CASTNGNAGSYNEQFF. The DNA for the CDR3 is TGTGCCAGCACCAACGGGAACGCGGGGTCCTACAATGAGCAGTTCTTC.

The chain uses TRBV3-1 (or the pseudogene TRBV3-2) and TRBJ2-2, with 9 nucleotides matching TRBD2. This CDR3 contains 15 residues. J gave up 6 bases and V 2 bases, and 4 bases lay outside the gene matches. CDR1 and CDR2 (germline): LGHDT, YNNKEL (reference sequence). CDR3 sequence (DNA): TGTGCCAGCAGCCAACTAGCGGGGTCGGCCGGGGAGCTGTTTTTT. This translates into CASSQLAGSAGELFF.

J is TRBJ1-1 and V is TRBV7-2; the D gene is possibly TRBD1 (5 bases). This CDR3 contains 13 residues. Germline values: CDR1 SGHTA, CDR2 FQGNSA. The V end was cut by 3 bases, the J end by 4 bases, with 9 bases between. CDR3: CASSFQGGTEAFF. Here the CDR3 DNA reads TGTGCCAGCAGCTTCCAGGGTGGCACTGAAGCTTTCTTT.

V is TRBV18 and J is TRBJ1-6; possible D gene TRBD1, 6 bases. Germline lookup yields CDR1 KGHSH and CDR2 LQKENI. This CDR3 is 16 amino acids long. Trimming removed 3 bases at V and 7 bases at J, with 16 bases between. The CDR3 sequence is CASSPGAGEGNSPLHF. CDR3 coding DNA: TGTGCCAGCTCACCGGGGGCAGGGGAAGGCAATTCACCCCTCCACTTT. Based on the CDR3 plus reference TRBV18 and TRBJ1-6, the full variable domain is NAGVMQNPRHLVRRRGQEARLRCSPMKGHSHVYWYRQLPEEGLKFMVYLQKENIIDESGMPKERFSAEFPKEGPSILRIQQVVRGDSAAYFCASSPGAGEGNSPLHFGNGTRLTVT.

The gene calls are TRBV30 and TRBJ2-3; 12 nucleotides agree with TRBD2. V was pared by 4 bases and J by 5 bases, with 13 bases of the junction left unmatched. Germline loops: CDR1 GTSNPN, CDR2 SVGIG (reference sequence). CDR3 length equals 17 residues. The CDR3 region has the DNA TGTGCCTGGAACTTGCCTTGGACTAGCGGGATAAGAGATACGCAGTATTTT. This translates into CAWNLPWTSGIRDTQYF.

This chain joins TRBV6-5 and TRBJ1-2; the match to TRBD1 covers 7 bases. Per the germline V gene, CDR1 is MNHEY and CDR2 is SVGAGI. The CDR3 is 13 amino acids. V lost 6 bases, J lost 6 bases, and 7 bases stayed unmatched. CDR3 coding DNA: TGTGCCAGCAGCGACAGGGCAACCGATGGCTACACCTTC. Translation gives CASSDRATDGYTF.

The sample holds a few counts of this clone. The chain links TRBV5-1 to TRBJ2-7; TRBD2 agrees at 15 bases. The V and J ends lost 0 bases and 1 base, in that order; junction bases with no gene match: 5. CDR3 length: 18 amino acids. The germline V gene encodes CDR1 SGHRS and CDR2 YFSETQ. The CDR3 bases are TGCGCCAGCAGCTTGGATTCGGGACTAGCGGGGGGTTCCTACGAGCAGTACTTC. It encodes CASSLDSGLAGGSYEQYF.

In this sample, this clone turned up a few times. The chain uses TRBV19 and TRBJ2-7; tentative D call: TRBD2 (5 bases). Germline V lookup: CDR1 LNHDA, CDR2 SQIVND (reference sequence). V lost 3 bases and J lost 6, with 9 bases in between. The CDR3 is 12 amino acids. CDR3 sequence reads: CASSMEVGEQYF. Here the CDR3 DNA reads TGTGCCAGTAGTATGGAGGTGGGCGAGCAGTACTTC.

V gene TRBV4-3 combines with J gene TRBJ1-1; D might be TRBD1 (6 bases). The CDR3 covers 14 residues. Germline V lookup: CDR1 LGHNA, CDR2 YSLEER. Trimming removed 5 bases at V and 0 bases at J, with 10 bases between. The CDR3 DNA follows: TGCGCCAGCAGCGCAGGGGTGATGAACACTGAAGCTTTCTTT. It translates to CASSAGVMNTEAFF.

The chain is built from TRBV20-1 and TRBJ1-4, with D unresolved. The CDR3 covers 14 residues. Trimming cost V 3 bases and J 5 bases, with 13 bases left between them. Germline CDR1 and CDR2: DFQATT and SNEGSKA (reference sequence). CDR3 DNA sequence: TGCAGTGCTAGTTACGGTCCCGCAAATGAAAAACTGTTTTTT. Amino acid sequence: CSASYGPANEKLFF.

The chain has TRBV5-1 and TRBJ1-2; the match to TRBD1 covers 9 bases. This CDR3 has 13 amino acids. The V gene's germline CDR1 is SGHRS and CDR2 YFSETQ. V lost 4 bases, J lost 7 bases, and 5 bases stayed unmatched. The CDR3: CASSTGGAGGYTF. The CDR3 DNA follows: TGCGCCAGCAGCACAGGGGGCGCGGGTGGCTACACCTTC.

The gene calls are TRBV15 and TRBJ1-2; D not resolved. CDR1 LNHNV and CDR2 YYDKDF come from the germline V gene (reference sequence). The CDR3 spans 13 residues. V dropped 0 bases and J dropped 4 bases, with 6 bases sitting between them. The CDR3 sequence: CATSRDRSYGYTF. In DNA form, the CDR3 reads TGTGCCACCAGCAGAGATCGGAGCTATGGCTACACCTTC.

This clone was observed a handful of times. The V call is TRBV6-1, the J call TRBJ1-5, with a tentative D call TRBD1 (6 bases). V gave up 2 bases and J gave up 5 bases, with 13 bases separating them. This CDR3 spans 15 amino acids. Per germline, CDR1 MNHNS and CDR2 SASEGT. CDR3 loop: CASSESGANYQPQHF. DNA for the CDR3: TGTGCCAGCAGTGAATCAGGGGCCAACTATCAGCCCCAGCATTTT.

This clone was seen only once. The chain has TRBV6-2 or TRBV6-3 and TRBJ2-3, with a possible D match to TRBD2 (6 bases). Germline V gives CDR1 MNHEY, CDR2 SVGEGT. CDR3 length equals 15 residues. Trimming took 2 bases from V and 2 from J, leaving 11 bases between them. The CDR3 nucleotides read TGTGCCAGCAGTTACGGCGGGGCCCCCACAGATACGCAGTATTTT. This gives the protein CASSYGGAPTDTQYF.

V is TRBV18 and J is TRBJ1-4, with D uncertain. With 3 bases removed from V and 0 bases from J, the gap between germline ends came to 8 bases. CDR1 and CDR2 (germline): KGHSH, LQKENI. The CDR3 consists of 15 residues. As DNA, the CDR3 is TGTGCCAGCTCACCCTACAGTTCAACTAATGAAAAACTGTTTTTT. It translates to CASSPYSSTNEKLFF.

CDR3 residues: CASSLGDSSTEAFF. CDR3 nucleotide sequence: TGCGCCAGCAGCCTAGGCGACAGTTCCACTGAAGCTTTCTTT. The chain recombines TRBV4-1 with TRBJ1-1, with a tentative D call TRBD1 (5 bases). Trimming cost V 4 bases and J 4 bases, with 13 bases left between them. This CDR3 comprises 14 residues. Germline CDR1 reads MGHRA; CDR2 reads YSYEKL.

The rearrangement joins TRBV10-1 to TRBJ2-3; 8 positions match TRBD2. The CDR3 length is 12 residues. The germline V gene encodes CDR1 WNHNN and CDR2 SYGVQD (reference sequence). The V and J ends lost 11 bases and 0 bases, in that order; junction bases with no gene match: 1. As DNA, the CDR3 is TGCGCCTCGGGGGGGAGCACAGATACGCAGTATTTT. It translates to CASGGSTDTQYF.

The gene calls are TRBV3-1 (or the pseudogene TRBV3-2) and TRBJ1-4, with D unclear. Germline CDR1 and CDR2: LGHDT and YNNKEL (reference sequence). The germline V and J ends were trimmed by 2 bases and 4 bases, with 8 bases remaining between them. There are 14 residues in the CDR3. The CDR3 region is CASSQLSDNEKLFF. The CDR3 DNA sequence: TGTGCCAGCAGCCAATTATCAGATAATGAAAAACTGTTTTTT.

This chain links TRBV7-8 with TRBJ1-3; D remains unclear. V dropped 7 bases and J dropped 0 bases, with 19 bases sitting between them. The germline gives CDR1 SGHVS, CDR2 FQNEAQ. The CDR3 spans 17 residues. The CDR3 loop reads CASTPRGGSGSGNTIYF. Written as DNA, the CDR3 is TGTGCCAGCACCCCCCGTGGCGGGTCCGGCTCTGGAAACACCATATATTTT.

This clone was counted between two and nine times. CDR3 sequence: CASSSPGQGSHEQYF. CDR3 DNA sequence: TGTGCCAGCAGCTCACCGGGACAGGGGTCCCACGAGCAGTACTTC. The J gene is TRBJ2-7, the V gene TRBV7-3; TRBD1 matches at 10 bases. Germline trimming cut 4 bases from V and 5 bases from J; bases unmatched to any gene: 8. Germline assignment: CDR1 SGHTA and CDR2 FQGTGA. CDR3 length equals 15 residues.

The gene calls are TRBV18 and TRBJ1-1; the match to TRBD1 covers 10 bases. CDR3 size: 15 residues. Trimming cost V 3 bases and J 2 bases; bases outside gene matches: 3. The germline gives CDR1 KGHSH, CDR2 LQKENI. The CDR3 DNA reads as TGTGCCAGCTCACCGACGACAGGGGGCAACACTGAAGCTTTCTTT. Amino acid sequence: CASSPTTGGNTEAFF.

The CDR3 DNA follows: TGCGCCAGCAGCGAGGCCAGTGGCCTCAACTATGGCTACACCTTC. Its translation: CASSEASGLNYGYTF. This chain joins TRBV5-1 and TRBJ1-2; D gene unclear. Trimming took off 4 bases at V and 2 bases at J, with 15 bases between the two ends. CDR3 length: 15 amino acids. Germline CDR1 is SGHRS and CDR2 is YFSETQ. Together with reference TRBV5-1 and TRBJ1-2, the CDR3 gives the full variable domain: KAGVTQTPRYLIKTRGQQVTLSCSPISGHRSVSWYQQTPGQGLQFLFEYFSETQRNKGNFPGRFSGRQFSNSRSEMNVSTLELGDSALYLCASSEASGLNYGYTFGSGTRLTVV.

The chain couples TRBV7-3 to TRBJ1-2, with 8 bases identical to TRBD1. Per the germline V gene, CDR1 is SGHTA and CDR2 is FQGTGA. There are 13 residues in the CDR3. With V trimmed by 5 bases and J by 3 bases, 2 bases remained unmatched. The CDR3 bases are TGTGCCAGCAGCCCGACAGGGGACTATGGCTACACCTTC. Translated, it gives CASSPTGDYGYTF.

The chain is built from TRBV6-5 and TRBJ1-3; 10 bases match TRBD1. CDR3 length: 16 residues. The germline gives CDR1 MNHEY, CDR2 SVGAGI. The junction had 2 bases not matched to a gene; V was cut back by 0 bases and J by 3 bases. The CDR3 spells CASSYSGTGVGNTIYF. Written as DNA, the CDR3 is TGTGCCAGCAGTTACTCCGGGACAGGGGTTGGAAACACCATATATTTT.